This entry lists 11 T cell receptor beta chains sequenced from one sample in a study of T-cell memory formation after mild COVID-19 (dated by TCRdb to the early 2020s). Receptor libraries were prepared by 5' RACE. The instrument was an Illumina NovaSeq 6000. TCRdb reprocessed the public reads (quality trimming at Q25 with fastp, clone calling with MiXCR) and kept in-frame beta chains. CDR3 protein sequences are deduplicated, and each keeps its most common genes and DNA. The sample yields around 310,000 distinct CDR3 sequences; roughly an eighth were counted once. About 21% of the sample is taken by the ten largest. The specimen sequenced was PBMCs or a T cell subset sorted from them (not recorded which). The receptors come from a man aged 18 to 35 who had mild COVID-19 (a few samples of this study predate the infection). The sample titles of this study are shuffled in the database, so cell type and time point are left out; the donor was told from shared clones.

A few counts support this clonotype. The V and J genes are TRBV4-2 and TRBJ1-6; 8 bases are a match to TRBD1. This CDR3 comprises 15 residues. V was clipped by 1 base and J by 7 bases; unmatched bases: 3. Germline CDR1 is LGHNA and CDR2 is YNFKEQ. CDR3 loop: CASSQAHRGNSPLHF. The CDR3 nucleotides read TGTGCCAGCAGCCAAGCCCACAGGGGGAATTCACCCCTCCACTTT.

The chain combines TRBV6-6 with TRBJ2-7, with D hard to call. Germline-derived CDR1 and CDR2 are MNHNY and SVGAGI (reference sequence). CDR3 length: 16 residues. Trimming took off 0 bases at V and 3 bases at J, with 15 bases between the two ends. This chain's CDR3 is CASSYSIARSLYEQYF. CDR3 DNA sequence: TGTGCCAGCAGTTACTCCATCGCGCGTTCACTCTACGAGCAGTACTTC.

This clonotype has just a few counts. J is TRBJ2-3 and V is TRBV20-1, with D maybe TRBD1 (6 bases). There are 19 residues in the CDR3. Between the trimmed V and J ends, which lost 0 bases and 0 bases, there was a span of 22 bases. The germline V gene encodes CDR1 DFQATT and CDR2 SNEGSKA (reference sequence). The CDR3 DNA follows: TGCAGTGCTAGAGATTACCGGGGAAACAGGGCCCCTAGCACAGATACGCAGTATTTT. It specifies CSARDYRGNRAPSTDTQYF.

There are a few counts of this clonotype. This chain uses TRBV11-2 with TRBJ2-3; no clear D gene. In germline, CDR1 is SGHAT, CDR2 FQNNGV. This CDR3 is built from 12 residues. The ends were cut back, 10 bases at V and 0 bases at J, with 8 bases in the middle. DNA for the CDR3: TGTGCCACCAAATCTAGCACAGATACGCAGTATTTT. It codes for CATKSSTDTQYF.

The rearrangement links TRBV7-2 to TRBJ2-1; 7 positions match TRBD2. Trimming at V came to 3 bases and at J to 3 bases, leaving 2 bases not matched to a gene. There are 14 residues in the CDR3. The germline V gene encodes CDR1 SGHTA and CDR2 FQGNSA. The CDR3 DNA follows: TGTGCCAGCAGCTTTAGGACTAGCTACAATGAGCAGTTCTTC. Encoded protein: CASSFRTSYNEQFF.

This clonotype was found a few times. The rearrangement links TRBV30 to TRBJ2-7; 7 nucleotides agree with TRBD1. The CDR3 has 12 amino acids. Looked up from germline, CDR1 is GTSNPN and CDR2 is SVGIG (reference sequence). CDR3 sequence: CGVVQGFNEQYF. The CDR3 DNA sequence: TGTGGGGTCGTACAGGGGTTCAACGAGCAGTACTTC.

This clonotype was seen at least ten times. The chain is built from TRBV7-6 and TRBJ2-1; 11 bases match TRBD2. CDR3 length: 16 amino acids. The ends lost 3 bases at V and 5 bases at J; junction bases unmatched: 6. The V gene's germline CDR1 is SGHVS and CDR2 FNYEAQ. The CDR3 DNA is TGTGCCAGCAGCTTCGAACTAGCGGGGGACCACAATGAGCAGTTCTTC. This gives the protein CASSFELAGDHNEQFF.

This clonotype was seen only a few times. The CDR3 region is CAGNTIYF. In DNA form, the CDR3 reads TGCGCTGGAAACACCATATATTTT. The chain is built from TRBV5-1 and TRBJ1-3; D is ambiguous. Germline V gene sequence: CDR1 SGHRS, CDR2 YFSETQ. This CDR3 comprises 8 residues.

The chain is built from TRBV12-3 or TRBV12-4 and TRBJ1-5; possibly TRBD1 for D (5 bases). The V and J ends lost 5 bases and 5 bases respectively, with 16 bases between them. This CDR3 spans 15 amino acids. The CDR3 region is CASSLFRDPDQPQHF. In DNA form, the CDR3 reads TGTGCCAGCAGTCTGTTCAGGGACCCCGATCAGCCCCAGCATTTT.

V and J are TRBV7-2 and TRBJ2-7, with 9 bases aligning to TRBD2. Germline CDR1 is SGHTA and CDR2 is FQGNSA. The V gene end was trimmed by 6 bases and the J gene end by 3 bases; junction bases not matched to a gene: 9. This CDR3 comprises 15 residues. In nucleotides, the CDR3 is TGTGCCAGCAGGTCCGGCGGAGCGGGGGGCTACGAGCAGTACTTC. This gives the protein CASRSGGAGGYEQYF. Together with reference TRBV7-2 and TRBJ2-7, the CDR3 gives the full variable domain: GAGVSQSPSNKVTEKGKDVELRCDPISGHTALYWYRQSLGQGLEFLIYFQGNSAPDKSGLPSDRFSAERTGGSVSTLTIQRTQQEDSAVYLCASRSGGAGGYEQYFGPGTRLTVT.

This clonotype has only a few counts. This chain links TRBV12-3 or TRBV12-4 with TRBJ1-1; no clear D. V lost 1 base to trimming and J lost 1 base, with 4 bases between them. CDR3 length equals 13 residues. In DNA, the CDR3 is TGTGCCAGCAGTTTAGAGCAGAACACTGAAGCTTTCTTT. It codes for CASSLEQNTEAFF.